The present T cell receptor beta chain was sequenced within a study of T cell repertoires in cytomegalovirus infection. At the level of the study: Signatures in public TCR beta sequences pointed to both CMV infection and matching HLA type.

Germline lookup yields CDR1 MNHNY and CDR2 SVGAGI (reference sequence). V was clipped by 8 bases and J by 4 bases, with 15 bases between them. The CDR3 is made up of 13 amino acids. One entry per CDR3 protein, called by TCRdb with MiXCR from the reads. The table records under 200,000 distinct CDR3 sequences, about a tenth of them present only once. This clonotype was counted between two and nine times. Sequencing input: PBMCs. This TCR came from a human donor in good health (CMV status not recorded). Some clones in this sample may be carry-over from other donors' samples. V and J are TRBV6-6 and TRBJ2-7; possibly TRBD1 or TRBD2 for D (5 bases each). Here the CDR3 reads CASSGTFFYEQYF. The CDR3 bases are TGTGCCAGCTCTGGGACCTTCTTTTACGAGCAGTACTTC.